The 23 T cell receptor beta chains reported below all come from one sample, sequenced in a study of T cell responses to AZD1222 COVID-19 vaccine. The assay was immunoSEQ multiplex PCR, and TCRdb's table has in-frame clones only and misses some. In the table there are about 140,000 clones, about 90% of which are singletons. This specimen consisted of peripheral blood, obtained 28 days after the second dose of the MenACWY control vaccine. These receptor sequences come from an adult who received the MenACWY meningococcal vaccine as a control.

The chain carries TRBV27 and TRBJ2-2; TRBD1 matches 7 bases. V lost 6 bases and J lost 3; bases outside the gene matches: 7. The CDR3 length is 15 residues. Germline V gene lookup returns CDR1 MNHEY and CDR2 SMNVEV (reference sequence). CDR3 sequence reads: CASSLGGMDTGELFF. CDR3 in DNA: TGTGCCAGCAGCCTAGGGGGCATGGACACCGGGGAGCTGTTTTTT.

The DNA for the CDR3 is TGTGCCAGCAGCCAACTGGCGCTAGGTGGTAGCGGGGGAGGAAGCTCCTACGAGCAGTACTTC. Protein sequence: CASSQLALGGSGGGSSYEQYF. This chain joins TRBV3-1 (or the pseudogene TRBV3-2) and TRBJ2-7; TRBD2 matches 9 bases. The CDR3 loop spans 21 amino acids. Germline V gene sequence: CDR1 LGHDT, CDR2 YNNKEL (reference sequence). The V gene end was trimmed by 2 bases and the J gene end by 0 bases; junction bases not matched to a gene: 20.

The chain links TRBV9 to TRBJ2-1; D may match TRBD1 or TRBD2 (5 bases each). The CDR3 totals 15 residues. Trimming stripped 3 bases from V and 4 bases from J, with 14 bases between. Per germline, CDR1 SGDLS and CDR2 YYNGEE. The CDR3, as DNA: TGTGCCAGCAGCGGCGGTTGGGGGACGTACAATGAGCAGTTCTTC. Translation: CASSGGWGTYNEQFF.

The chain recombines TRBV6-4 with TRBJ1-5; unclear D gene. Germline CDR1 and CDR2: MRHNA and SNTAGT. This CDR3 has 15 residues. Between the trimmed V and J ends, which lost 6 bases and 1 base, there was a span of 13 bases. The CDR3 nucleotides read TGTGCCAGCAGAACCTTCCCCGAGAGCAATCAGCCCCAGCATTTT. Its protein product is CASRTFPESNQPQHF.

As DNA, the CDR3 is TGTGCCAGCAGCACAGACCCGAATTACGGCTACGAGCAGTACTTC. This encodes CASSTDPNYGYEQYF. This sequence joins TRBV14 and TRBJ2-7; the D is unclear. There are 15 residues in the CDR3. V lost 5 bases, J lost 3 bases, and 17 bases lay in between. Germline CDR1 and CDR2: SGHDN and FVKESK.

This CDR3 is CASSYSRQGGYEQYF. The CDR3 DNA reads as TGTGCCAGCAGTTACTCGAGACAGGGTGGCTACGAGCAGTACTTC. The chain uses TRBV6-5 and TRBJ2-7, with 7 bases identical to TRBD1. Germline V gives CDR1 MNHEY, CDR2 SVGAGI. J lost 3 bases, V lost 0 bases, and 5 bases had no gene match. This CDR3 has 15 amino acids.

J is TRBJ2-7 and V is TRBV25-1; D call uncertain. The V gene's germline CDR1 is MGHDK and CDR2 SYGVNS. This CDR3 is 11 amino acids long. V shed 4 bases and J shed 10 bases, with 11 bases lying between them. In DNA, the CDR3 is TGTGCCAGCAGTGGATATATCGACCAGTACTTC. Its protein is CASSGYIDQYF.

This CDR3 is CASSRTAGPGNTIYF. CDR3 DNA: TGTGCCAGCAGCCGCACGGCAGGGCCTGGAAACACCATATATTTT. The V call is TRBV6-5, the J call TRBJ1-3, with TRBD1 as a possible D gene (5 bases). Per germline, CDR1 MNHEY and CDR2 SVGAGI. This CDR3 spans 15 amino acids. V shed 6 bases and J shed 2 bases, with 14 bases lying between them.

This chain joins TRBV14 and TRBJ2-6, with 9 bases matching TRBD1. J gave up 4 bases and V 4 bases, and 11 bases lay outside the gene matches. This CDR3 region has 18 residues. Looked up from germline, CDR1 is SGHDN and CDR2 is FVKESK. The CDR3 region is CASSLSRDRVLGANVLTF. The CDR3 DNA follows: TGTGCCAGCAGCCTTTCCCGGGACAGGGTATTGGGGGCCAACGTCCTGACTTTC.

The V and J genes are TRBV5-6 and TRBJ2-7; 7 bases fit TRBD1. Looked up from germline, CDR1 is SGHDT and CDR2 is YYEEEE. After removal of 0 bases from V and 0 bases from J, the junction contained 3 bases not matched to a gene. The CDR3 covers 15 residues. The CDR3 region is CASSLVDRSSYEQYF. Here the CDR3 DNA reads TGTGCCAGCAGCTTGGTGGACAGGAGCTCCTACGAGCAGTACTTC.

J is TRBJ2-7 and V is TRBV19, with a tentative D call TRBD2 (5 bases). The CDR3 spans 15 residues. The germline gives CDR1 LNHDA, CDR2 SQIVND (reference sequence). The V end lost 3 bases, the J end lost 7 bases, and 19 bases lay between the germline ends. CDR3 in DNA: TGTGCCAGTAGTATCGGGCTGGGTGGCGGGTTTGAGCAGTACTTC. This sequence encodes CASSIGLGGGFEQYF.

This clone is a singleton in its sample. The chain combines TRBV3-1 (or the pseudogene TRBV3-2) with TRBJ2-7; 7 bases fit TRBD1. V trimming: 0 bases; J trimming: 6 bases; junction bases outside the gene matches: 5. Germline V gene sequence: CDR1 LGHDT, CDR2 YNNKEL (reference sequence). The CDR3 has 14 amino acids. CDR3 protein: CASSQEETGFEQYF. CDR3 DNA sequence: TGTGCCAGCAGCCAAGAGGAGACAGGGTTCGAGCAGTACTTC.

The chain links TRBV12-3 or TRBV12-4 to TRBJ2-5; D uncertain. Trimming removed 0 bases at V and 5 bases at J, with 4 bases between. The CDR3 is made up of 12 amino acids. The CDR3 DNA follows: TGTGCCAGCAGTTTAGCCCCCGAGACCCAGTACTTC. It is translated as CASSLAPETQYF.

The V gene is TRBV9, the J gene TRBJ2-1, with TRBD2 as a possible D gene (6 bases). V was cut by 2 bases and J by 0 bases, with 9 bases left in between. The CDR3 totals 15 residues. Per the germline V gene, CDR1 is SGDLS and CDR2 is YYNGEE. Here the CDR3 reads CASSVSGSSYNEQFF. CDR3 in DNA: TGTGCCAGCAGCGTTAGCGGCTCCTCCTACAATGAGCAGTTCTTC. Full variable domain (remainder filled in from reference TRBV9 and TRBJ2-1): DSGVTQTPKHLITATGQRVTLRCSPRSGDLSVYWYQQSLDQGLQFLIQYYNGEERAKGNILERFSAQQFPDLHSELNLSSLELGDSALYFCASSVSGSSYNEQFFGPGTRLTVL.

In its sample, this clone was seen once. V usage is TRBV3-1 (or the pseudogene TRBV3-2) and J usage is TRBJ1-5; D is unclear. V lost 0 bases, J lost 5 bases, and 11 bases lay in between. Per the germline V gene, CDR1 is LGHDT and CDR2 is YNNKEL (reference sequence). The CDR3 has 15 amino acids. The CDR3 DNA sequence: TGTGCCAGCAGCCAAGATACGGGTGTAGATCAGCCCCAGCATTTT. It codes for CASSQDTGVDQPQHF.

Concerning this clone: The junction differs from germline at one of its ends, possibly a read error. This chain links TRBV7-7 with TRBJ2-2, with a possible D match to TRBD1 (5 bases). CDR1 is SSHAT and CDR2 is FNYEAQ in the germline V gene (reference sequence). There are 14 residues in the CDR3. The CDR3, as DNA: TGTGCTAGCAGCTTAGTTCTGGGGCCCGGGGAGCTGTTTTTT. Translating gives CASSLVLGPGELFF.

CDR3 amino acids: CASSERPLTYEQYF. The DNA of the CDR3 is TGTGCCAGCAGTGAAAGGCCCTTGACCTACGAGCAGTACTTC. V usage is TRBV2 and J usage is TRBJ2-7; D is ambiguous. The CDR3 is 14 residues long. The germline gives CDR1 SNHLY, CDR2 FYNNEI. V lost 2 bases and J 2 bases, leaving 10 bases between the germline ends.

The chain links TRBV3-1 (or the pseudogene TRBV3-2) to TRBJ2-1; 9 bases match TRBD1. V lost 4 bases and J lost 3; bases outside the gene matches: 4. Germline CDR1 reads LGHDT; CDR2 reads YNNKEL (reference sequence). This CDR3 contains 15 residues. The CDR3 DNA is TGTGCCAGCAGCCGGGACAGGGATATCTACAATGAGCAGTTCTTC. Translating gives CASSRDRDIYNEQFF.

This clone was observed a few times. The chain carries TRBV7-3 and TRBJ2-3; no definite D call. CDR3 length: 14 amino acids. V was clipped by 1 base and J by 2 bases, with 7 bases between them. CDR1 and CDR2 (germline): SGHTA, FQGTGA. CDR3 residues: CASSLSSFTDTQYF. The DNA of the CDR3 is TGTGCCAGCAGCTTAAGCTCATTCACAGATACGCAGTATTTT. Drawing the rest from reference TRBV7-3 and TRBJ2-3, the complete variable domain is GAGVSQTPSNKVTEKGKYVELRCDPISGHTALYWYRQSLGQGPEFLIYFQGTGAADDSGLPNDRFFAVRPEGSVSTLKIQRTERGDSAVYLCASSLSSFTDTQYFGPGTRLTVL.

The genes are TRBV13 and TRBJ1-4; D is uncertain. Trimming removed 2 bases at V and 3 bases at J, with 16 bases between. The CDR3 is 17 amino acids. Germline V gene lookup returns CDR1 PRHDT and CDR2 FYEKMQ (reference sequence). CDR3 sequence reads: CASSLWAAGRSNEKLFF. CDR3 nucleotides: TGTGCCAGCAGCTTATGGGCGGCAGGTAGATCTAATGAAAAACTGTTTTTT.

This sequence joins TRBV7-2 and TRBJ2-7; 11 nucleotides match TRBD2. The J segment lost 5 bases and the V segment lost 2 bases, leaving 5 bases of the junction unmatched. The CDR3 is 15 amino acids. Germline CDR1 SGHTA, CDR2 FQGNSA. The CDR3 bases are TGTGCCAGCAGCTTATTCCTAGCGGGAGGTAACGAGCAGTACTTC. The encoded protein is CASSLFLAGGNEQYF.

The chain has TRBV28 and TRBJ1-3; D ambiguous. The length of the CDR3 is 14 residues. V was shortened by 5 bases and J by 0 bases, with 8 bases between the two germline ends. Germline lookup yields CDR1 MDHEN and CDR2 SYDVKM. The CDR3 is CASSPGHSGNTIYF. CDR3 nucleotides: TGTGCCAGCAGTCCCGGCCACTCTGGAAACACCATATATTTT.

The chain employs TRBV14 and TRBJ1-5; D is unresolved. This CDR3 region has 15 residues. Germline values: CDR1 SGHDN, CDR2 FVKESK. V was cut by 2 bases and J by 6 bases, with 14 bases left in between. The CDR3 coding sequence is TGTGCCAGCAGCCAAAAATACATTAGGATTCAGCCCCAGCATTTT. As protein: CASSQKYIRIQPQHF.